This is a list of T cell receptor beta chains from one sample in a study of blood T cells in healthy people across ages. TCRdb recomputed calls from the 5' RACE reads with MiXCR, one row per CDR3 protein. Of around 800,000 distinct CDR3 sequences listed, less than 60% are singletons. Sample: blood. Receptors were obtained from an elderly man in good health. The CDR3 runs from the conserved cysteine through the conserved F or W. The D gene is left open where the match is weak. Size values are once, few and many counts, or a class for expanded clones, and some rows have none.

J,D,V,size,DNA,CDR3
TRBJ2-1,NA,TRBV14,once,TGTGCCAGCAGCCAAGGAGCCGGCTATGAGCAGTTCTTC,CASSQGAGYEQFF
TRBJ2-7,TRBD2,TRBV6-2/TRBV6-3,NA,TGTGCCAGCAGTTACTCGACAGCGGGGGGGTACGAGCAGTACTTC,CASSYSTAGGYEQYF
TRBJ2-2,TRBD2,TRBV20-1,NA,TGCAGTGCTAGAGATAGGTGGGGGGGATGGAACACCGGGGAGCTGTTTTTT,CSARDRWGGWNTGELFF
TRBJ2-3,NA,TRBV9,once,TGTGCCAGCAGCGCCCAGGGGGCGGGGGGCGCAGATACGCAGTATTTT,CASSAQGAGGADTQYF
TRBJ2-1,NA,TRBV29-1,NA,TGCAGCGTTGGGAGTCGGTCCTACAATGAGCAGTTCTTC,CSVGSRSYNEQFF
TRBJ1-5,NA,TRBV12-3/TRBV12-4,few,TGTGCCAGCAGCCCCCCGACTGGCAATCAGCCCCAGCATTTT,CASSPPTGNQPQHF
TRBJ2-7,NA,TRBV5-1,few,TGCGCCAGCAGCTTGGGAGGGAGTCGGAACGAGCAGTACTTC,CASSLGGSRNEQYF
TRBJ2-5,NA,TRBV20-1,many,TGCAGTGCTAGAGATCCGGAACGAGAGACCCAGTACTTC,CSARDPERETQYF
TRBJ2-1,NA,TRBV5-5,NA,TGTGCCAGCAGCCCAGAACGAGCAAGGTACAATGAGCAGTTCTTC,CASSPERARYNEQFF
TRBJ2-1,NA,TRBV21-1,NA,NA,CASSSRRWASGSRPVYNEQFF
TRBJ2-7,NA,TRBV25-1,NA,TGTGCCAGCAGTGAATCAGGGGACCGTTACGAGCAGTACTTC,CASSESGDRYEQYF
TRBJ2-3,TRBD2,TRBV6-2/TRBV6-3,few,TGTGCCAGCAGTAACGAGGCTAGCGGGAGTTTCGGTTGGACAGATACGCAGTATTTT,CASSNEASGSFGWTDTQYF
TRBJ2-7,NA,TRBV6-2/TRBV6-3,few,TGTGCCAGCAGGCAGGACTGGACCGGAGAGCAGTACTTC,CASRQDWTGEQYF
TRBJ2-1,TRBD1,TRBV4-1,many,TGCGCCAGCAGCCGAGCGACAGGGAATGAGCAGTTCTTC,CASSRATGNEQFF
TRBJ2-1,NA,TRBV5-1,NA,TGCGCCAGCAGCTTACCCGCACAGTTCTACTCCTACAATGAGCAGTTCTTC,CASSLPAQFYSYNEQFF
TRBJ2-5,NA,TRBV20-1,NA,TGCAGTGCTAGAGATGGCAGGCGGGAGACCCAGTACTTC,CSARDGRRETQYF
TRBJ2-3,NA,TRBV7-2,many,TGTGCCAGCAGCCGGGACCACACAGATACGCAGTATTTT,CASSRDHTDTQYF
TRBJ1-1,NA,TRBV7-2,NA,TGTGCCAGCAGCATTACAGGGCCCAACACTGAAGCTTTCTTT,CASSITGPNTEAFF
TRBJ2-1,TRBD2,TRBV24-1,few,TGTGCCACCGGGGAGGGGAGCTCCTACAATGAGCAGTTCTTC,CATGEGSSYNEQFF
TRBJ2-1,NA,TRBV11-2,few,TGTGCCAGCAGCCCCCAGGCGAACCGCTACAATGAGCAGTTCTTC,CASSPQANRYNEQFF
TRBJ2-7,TRBD2,TRBV20-1,few,TGCAGTGCTAGAAATGTTGAGGGAGGGGACTACGAGCAGTACTTC,CSARNVEGGDYEQYF
TRBJ2-7,NA,TRBV28,NA,TGTGTCAGCAAGGGGGACACTACTTACGAGCAGTACTTC,CVSKGDTTYEQYF
TRBJ1-2,NA,TRBV30,NA,TGTGCCTGGAGCATAGCCGGTGGCTACACCTTC,CAWSIAGGYTF
TRBJ2-1,TRBD2,TRBV20-1,NA,TGCAGTGCTGAGACTAGCGCCAGCTCCTACAATGAGCAGTTCTTC,CSAETSASSYNEQFF
TRBJ2-5,NA,TRBV7-2,few,TGTGCCAGCAGCCGGGACACATCTAACAATGAGCAGTACTTC,CASSRDTSNNEQYF
TRBJ2-1,TRBD2,TRBV27,many,TGTGCCAGCAGTTTATCGGAGCGGGGTTTGTCCTACAATGAGCAGTTCTTC,CASSLSERGLSYNEQFF
TRBJ2-6,NA,TRBV2,NA,TGTGCCAGCACCAGGGCCAACGTCCTGACTTTC,CASTRANVLTF
TRBJ2-3,NA,TRBV3-1,few,TGTGCCAGCAGCCAAGTAGGACTCTACACAGATACGCAGTATTTT,CASSQVGLYTDTQYF
TRBJ2-1,TRBD1,TRBV27,NA,TGTGCCAACGGGACAGGGAACAATGAGCAGTTCTTC,CANGTGNNEQFF
TRBJ2-4,TRBD1,TRBV5-1,NA,TGCGCCAGCAGCTTAGGGACAGGGGGCGGAAACATTCAGTACTTC,CASSLGTGGGNIQYF
TRBJ2-7,TRBD1,TRBV3-1,NA,TGTGCCAGCAGCCAAGGAGGGGAAGGACAGGTGTACTTC,CASSQGGEGQVYF
TRBJ2-7,NA,TRBV2,many,TGTGCCAGCAGTGACGGTCAGTCCTACGAGCAGTACTTC,CASSDGQSYEQYF
TRBJ2-3,TRBD1,TRBV7-6,few,TGTGCCAGCAGCCGGGGACAGGGGGCACGTACGCAGTATTTT,CASSRGQGARTQYF
TRBJ1-1,TRBD1,TRBV14,NA,TGTGCCAGCAAGGGGGCAACTGAAGCTTTCTTT,CASKGATEAFF
TRBJ2-1,NA,TRBV14,NA,TGTGCCAACAGCTCGAGACTAGGGAGTGAGCAGTTCTTC,CANSSRLGSEQFF
TRBJ1-1,NA,TRBV12-3/TRBV12-4,NA,TGTGCCAGCAGTTTAGGTGGGGAATTGAACACTGAAGCTTTCTTT,CASSLGGELNTEAFF
TRBJ2-1,NA,TRBV30,few,TGTGCCTGCGTCATGAAGGTAGCCTTATCCTACAATGAGCAGTTCTTC,CACVMKVALSYNEQFF
TRBJ2-7,TRBD1,TRBV29-1,NA,TGCAGCGTTGATGGGGGACAGGGTGGCTCCTACGAGCAGTACTTC,CSVDGGQGGSYEQYF
TRBJ1-5,NA,TRBV5-1,many,TGTGCCAGCAGGCAGGGTAGCAATCAGCCCCAGCATTTT,CASRQGSNQPQHF
TRBJ2-7,NA,TRBV28,NA,TGTGCCAGCACCTTGGGCAGGGCCGCCTACGAGCAGTACTTC,CASTLGRAAYEQYF
TRBJ2-1,TRBD2,TRBV2,NA,TGTGCCAGCAGTCCACTAGCGGGACGATTCAATGAGCAGTTCTTC,CASSPLAGRFNEQFF
TRBJ2-5,NA,TRBV3-1,NA,TGTGCCAGCAGCCAATGGGGAGAGACCCAGTACTTC,CASSQWGETQYF
TRBJ2-3,NA,TRBV14,NA,TGTGCCAGCAGCCAAGATAAACAGATTCTCACAGATACGCAGTATTTT,CASSQDKQILTDTQYF
TRBJ1-2,TRBD1,TRBV29-1,NA,TGCAGCGTTCGTGAGGGACAGGGGGCTTATGGCTACACCTTC,CSVREGQGAYGYTF
TRBJ2-7,NA,TRBV6-2/TRBV6-3,NA,TGTGCCAGCAGTTACCCAGGGAAGGTAAACGAGCAGTACTTC,CASSYPGKVNEQYF